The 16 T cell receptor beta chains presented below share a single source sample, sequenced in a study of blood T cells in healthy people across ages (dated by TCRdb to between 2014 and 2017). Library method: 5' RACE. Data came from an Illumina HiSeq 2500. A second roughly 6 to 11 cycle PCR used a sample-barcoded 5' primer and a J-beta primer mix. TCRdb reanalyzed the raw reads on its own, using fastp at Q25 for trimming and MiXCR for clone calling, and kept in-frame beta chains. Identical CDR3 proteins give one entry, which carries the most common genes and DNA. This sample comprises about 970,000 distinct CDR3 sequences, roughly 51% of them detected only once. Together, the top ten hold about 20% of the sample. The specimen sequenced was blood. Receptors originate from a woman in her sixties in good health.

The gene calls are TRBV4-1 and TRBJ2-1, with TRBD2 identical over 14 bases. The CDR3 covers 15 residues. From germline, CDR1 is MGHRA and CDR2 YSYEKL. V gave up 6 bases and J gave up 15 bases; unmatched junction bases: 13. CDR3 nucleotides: TGCGCCAGCAGGCCGACTAGCGGGAGGGCCAGGAGTCCGTTCTTC. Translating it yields CASRPTSGRARSPFF.

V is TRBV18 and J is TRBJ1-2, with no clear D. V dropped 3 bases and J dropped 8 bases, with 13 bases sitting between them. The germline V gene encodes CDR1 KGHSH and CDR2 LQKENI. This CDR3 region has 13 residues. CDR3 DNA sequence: TGTGCCAGCTCACCGGGGTCCGCCGAAGGCTACACCTTC. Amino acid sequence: CASSPGSAEGYTF.

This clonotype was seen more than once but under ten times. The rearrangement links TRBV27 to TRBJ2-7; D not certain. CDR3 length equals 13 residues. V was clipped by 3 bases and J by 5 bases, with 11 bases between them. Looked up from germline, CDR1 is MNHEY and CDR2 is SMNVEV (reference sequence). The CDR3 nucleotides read TGTGCCAGCAGTTTCGGGTTTAGAAACGAGCAGTACTTC. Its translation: CASSFGFRNEQYF.

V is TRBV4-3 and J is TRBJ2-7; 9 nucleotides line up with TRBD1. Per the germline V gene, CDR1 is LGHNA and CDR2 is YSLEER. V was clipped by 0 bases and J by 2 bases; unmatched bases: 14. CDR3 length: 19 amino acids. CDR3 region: CASSQEINGGTGRTYEQYF. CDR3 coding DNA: TGCGCCAGCAGCCAAGAAATAAATGGGGGGACAGGGAGGACCTACGAGCAGTACTTC.

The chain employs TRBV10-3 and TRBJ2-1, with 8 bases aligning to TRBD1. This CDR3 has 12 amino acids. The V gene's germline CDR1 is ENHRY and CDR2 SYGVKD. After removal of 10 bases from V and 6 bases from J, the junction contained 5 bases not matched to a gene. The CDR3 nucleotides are TGTGCCACAGGGACAGGCGGCAATGAGCAGTTCTTC. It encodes CATGTGGNEQFF.

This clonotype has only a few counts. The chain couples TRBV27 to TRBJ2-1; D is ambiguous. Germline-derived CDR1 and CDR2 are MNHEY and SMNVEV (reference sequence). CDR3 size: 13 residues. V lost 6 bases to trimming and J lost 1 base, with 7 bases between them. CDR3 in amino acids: CASRVSSYNEQFF. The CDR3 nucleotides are TGTGCCAGCAGAGTCAGTTCCTACAATGAGCAGTTCTTC.

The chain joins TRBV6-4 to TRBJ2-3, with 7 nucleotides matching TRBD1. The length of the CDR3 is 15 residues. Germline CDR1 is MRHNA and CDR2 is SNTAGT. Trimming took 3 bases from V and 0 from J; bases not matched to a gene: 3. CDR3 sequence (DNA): TGTGCCAGCAGTGAAGGCAGGGGGAGCACAGATACGCAGTATTTT. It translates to CASSEGRGSTDTQYF.

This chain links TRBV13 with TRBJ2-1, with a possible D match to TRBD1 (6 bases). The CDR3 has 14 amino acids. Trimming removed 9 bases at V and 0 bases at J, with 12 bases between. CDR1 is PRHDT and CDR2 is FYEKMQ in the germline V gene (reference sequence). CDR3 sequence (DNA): TGTGCCAGTACAGGGTCTCACTCCTACAATGAGCAGTTCTTC. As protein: CASTGSHSYNEQFF.

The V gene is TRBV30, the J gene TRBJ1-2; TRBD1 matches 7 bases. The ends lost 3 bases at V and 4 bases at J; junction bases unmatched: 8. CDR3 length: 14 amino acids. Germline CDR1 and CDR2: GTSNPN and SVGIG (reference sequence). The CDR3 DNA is TGTGCCTGGAGGCTGACAGGGTCAAGCTATGGCTACACCTTC. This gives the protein CAWRLTGSSYGYTF.

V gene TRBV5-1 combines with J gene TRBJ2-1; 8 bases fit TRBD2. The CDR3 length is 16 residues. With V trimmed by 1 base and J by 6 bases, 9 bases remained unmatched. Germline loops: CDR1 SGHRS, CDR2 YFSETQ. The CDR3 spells CASSLIAGTLCNEQFF. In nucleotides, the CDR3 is TGCGCCAGCAGCTTGATAGCGGGGACCCTGTGCAATGAGCAGTTCTTC.

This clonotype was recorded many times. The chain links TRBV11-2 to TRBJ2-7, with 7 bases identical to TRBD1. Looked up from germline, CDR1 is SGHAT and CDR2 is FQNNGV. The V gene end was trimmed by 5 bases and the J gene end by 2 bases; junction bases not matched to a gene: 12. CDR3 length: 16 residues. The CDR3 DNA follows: TGTGCCAGCAGCAAATACCGAGGGACAGTAACCTACGAGCAGTACTTC. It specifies CASSKYRGTVTYEQYF.

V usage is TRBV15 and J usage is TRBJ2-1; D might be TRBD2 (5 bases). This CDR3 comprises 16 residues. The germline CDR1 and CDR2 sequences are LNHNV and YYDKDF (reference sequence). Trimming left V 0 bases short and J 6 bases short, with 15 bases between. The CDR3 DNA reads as TGTGCCACCAGCAGAGATCGGCTAGCCCAGACCAATGAGCAGTTCTTC. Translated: CATSRDRLAQTNEQFF. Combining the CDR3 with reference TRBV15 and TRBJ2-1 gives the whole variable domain DAMVIQNPRYQVTQFGKPVTLSCSQTLNHNVMYWYQQKSSQAPKLLFHYYDKDFNNEADTPDNFQSRRPNTSFCFLDIRSPGLGDTAMYLCATSRDRLAQTNEQFFGPGTRLTVL.

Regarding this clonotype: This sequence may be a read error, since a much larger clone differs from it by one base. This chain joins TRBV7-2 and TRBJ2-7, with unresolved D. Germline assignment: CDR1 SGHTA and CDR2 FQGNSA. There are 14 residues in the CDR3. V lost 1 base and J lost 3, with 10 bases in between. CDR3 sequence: CASSLGGPYYEQYF. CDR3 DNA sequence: TGTGCCAGCAGCTTAGGGGGTCCGTACTACGAGCAGTACTTC.

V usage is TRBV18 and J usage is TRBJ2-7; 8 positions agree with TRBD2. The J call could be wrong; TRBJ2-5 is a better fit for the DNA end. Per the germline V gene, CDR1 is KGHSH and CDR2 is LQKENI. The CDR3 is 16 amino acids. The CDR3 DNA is TGTGCCAGCTCACCAGCGGGAGGATTGGGGTTGGAGACCCAGTACTTC. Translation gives CASSPAGGLGLETQYF.

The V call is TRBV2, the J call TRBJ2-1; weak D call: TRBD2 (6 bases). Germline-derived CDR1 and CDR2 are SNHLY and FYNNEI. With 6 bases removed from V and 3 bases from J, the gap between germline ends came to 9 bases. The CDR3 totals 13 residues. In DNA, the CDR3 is TGTGCCAGCAGGCGGGACCGCTACAATGAGCAGTTCTTC. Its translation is CASRRDRYNEQFF.

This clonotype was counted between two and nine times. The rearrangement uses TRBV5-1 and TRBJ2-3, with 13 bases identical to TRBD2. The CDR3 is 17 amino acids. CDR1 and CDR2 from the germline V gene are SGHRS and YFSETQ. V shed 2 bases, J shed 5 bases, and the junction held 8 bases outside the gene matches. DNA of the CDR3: TGCGCCAGCAGCTTACTCCCGACTAGCGGGAGGATAGATACGCAGTATTTT. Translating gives CASSLLPTSGRIDTQYF.